These T cell receptor beta chains were read from a single sample in a study of T cells in Graves' hyperthyroidism and ophthalmopathy. Each CDR3 protein gets one entry after TCRdb re-called the multiplex PCR reads with MiXCR. The sample shows fewer than 350,000 distinct CDR3 sequences, roughly 15% of them seen only once. The sample was blood. The receptors here all came from a woman aged 40 to 50 with Graves' hyperthyroidism. The CDR3 runs from the conserved cysteine through the conserved F or W. The order of the fields is V gene, J gene, D gene, CDR3 length, clone size, CDR3 protein, CDR3 DNA. A D gene is named only where the DNA matches it firmly. The size entry is marked missing in some rows and otherwise reads once, few, many or a size class.

v_call: TRBV11-2
j_call: TRBJ1-1
d_call: TRBD1
cdr3_length: 13
clone_size: many
cdr3_aa: CASLPGGSAEAFF
cdr3_nt: TGTGCCAGCCTTCCAGGGGGCTCGGCTGAAGCTTTCTTT

v_call: TRBV20-1
j_call: TRBJ2-3
d_call: -
cdr3_length: 13
clone_size: many
cdr3_aa: CSAPGTRTDTQYF
cdr3_nt: TGCAGCGCACCGGGGACACGCACAGATACGCAGTATTTT

v_call: TRBV19
j_call: TRBJ1-2
d_call: -
cdr3_length: 14
clone_size: few
cdr3_aa: CASSPPGDNYGYTF
cdr3_nt: TGTGCCAGTAGTCCACCGGGAGACAACTATGGCTACACCTTC

v_call: TRBV29-1
j_call: TRBJ2-5
d_call: TRBD1
cdr3_length: 13
clone_size: many
cdr3_aa: CSAEPGQGETQYF
cdr3_nt: TGCAGCGCAGAACCTGGACAGGGGGAGACCCAGTACTTC

v_call: TRBV5-6
j_call: TRBJ2-1
d_call: -
cdr3_length: 11
clone_size: many
cdr3_aa: CASSSGFEQFF
cdr3_nt: TGTGCCAGCAGCTCAGGGTTTGAGCAGTTCTTC

v_call: TRBV20-1
j_call: TRBJ1-6
d_call: TRBD1
cdr3_length: 15
clone_size: -
cdr3_aa: CSAGEGGTGKSPLHF
cdr3_nt: TGCAGTGCCGGAGAGGGAGGGACAGGCAAATCACCCCTCCACTTT

v_call: TRBV2
j_call: TRBJ1-4
d_call: -
cdr3_length: 15
clone_size: many
cdr3_aa: CASNWRGTAVEKLFF
cdr3_nt: TGTGCCAGCAATTGGAGGGGAACAGCTGTTGAAAAACTGTTTTTT

v_call: TRBV6-2/TRBV6-3
j_call: TRBJ1-5
d_call: -
cdr3_length: 15
clone_size: many
cdr3_aa: CASSPPVYSNQPQHF
cdr3_nt: TGTGCCAGCAGTCCCCCAGTTTATAGCAATCAGCCCCAGCATTTT

v_call: TRBV2
j_call: TRBJ2-5
d_call: TRBD1
cdr3_length: 14
clone_size: many
cdr3_aa: CASSTGTGLKTQYF
cdr3_nt: TGTGCCAGCAGTACCGGGACAGGGCTGAAGACCCAGTACTTC

v_call: TRBV20-1
j_call: TRBJ2-3
d_call: TRBD2
cdr3_length: 13
clone_size: few
cdr3_aa: CSAKWMGGDTQYF
cdr3_nt: TGCAGTGCCAAGTGGATGGGGGGGGATACGCAGTATTTT

v_call: TRBV30
j_call: TRBJ1-5
d_call: TRBD1
cdr3_length: 15
clone_size: -
cdr3_aa: CAWSAGTGGNQPQHF
cdr3_nt: TGTGCCTGGAGTGCCGGGACAGGGGGCAATCAGCCCCAGCATTTT

v_call: TRBV15
j_call: TRBJ1-1
d_call: -
cdr3_length: 14
clone_size: many
cdr3_aa: CATGSGPMNTEAFF
cdr3_nt: TGTGCCACAGGGTCGGGACCCATGAACACTGAAGCTTTCTTT

v_call: TRBV7-2
j_call: TRBJ2-7
d_call: -
cdr3_length: 14
clone_size: many
cdr3_aa: CASSLASTVYEQYF
cdr3_nt: TGTGCCAGCAGCTTAGCGTCCACAGTATACGAGCAGTACTTC

v_call: TRBV27
j_call: TRBJ2-7
d_call: TRBD2
cdr3_length: 15
clone_size: many
cdr3_aa: CASSYRQAGAYEQYF
cdr3_nt: TGTGCCAGCAGTTATAGGCAGGCGGGGGCCTACGAGCAGTACTTC